One sample yielded the 10 T cell receptor beta chains listed below, sequenced in a study of blood T cell repertoires in COVID-19. The method was immunoSEQ multiplex PCR; TCRdb's version includes in-frame clones alone and lacks a portion of them. The sample consists of hundreds of thousands of clones, around 90% of them appearing once. Sequencing used peripheral blood. These receptors all come from a man aged 35 to 55 with acute or convalescent COVID-19.

V and J are TRBV27 and TRBJ2-2; 12 bases are a match to TRBD2. From germline, CDR1 is MNHEY and CDR2 SMNVEV (reference sequence). This CDR3 comprises 13 residues. DNA of the CDR3: TGTGCAAACCTAGCGGGAGGGACCGGGGAGCTGTTTTTT. It codes for CANLAGGTGELFF.

This clone was picked up one time. The chain combines TRBV6-5 with TRBJ1-4; 10 bases align to TRBD1. V dropped 6 bases and J dropped 9; count of bases not matched to a gene: 7. CDR1 and CDR2 from the germline V gene are MNHEY and SVGAGI. CDR3 length: 14 amino acids. CDR3 residues: CASRPGQGSQKLFF. CDR3 nucleotides: TGTGCCAGCAGACCGGGACAGGGGTCTCAAAAACTGTTTTTT.

V and J are TRBV2 and TRBJ2-3; 8 positions agree with TRBD1. The CDR3 sequence is 13 residues long. In germline, CDR1 is SNHLY, CDR2 FYNNEI. V dropped 4 bases and J dropped 6; count of bases not matched to a gene: 3. The chain's CDR3 is CASSVTGGDTQYF. In nucleotides, the CDR3 is TGTGCCAGCAGTGTAACAGGGGGGGATACGCAGTATTTT.

This clone was recorded once. This chain uses TRBV4-2 with TRBJ1-2; no definite D call. The ends were cut back, 0 bases at V and 4 bases at J, with 18 bases in the middle. Looked up from germline, CDR1 is LGHNA and CDR2 is YNFKEQ. The CDR3 runs 17 residues. CDR3 protein: CASSQDPRMGGGYGYTF. For the CDR3, the DNA is TGTGCCAGCAGCCAAGACCCCAGGATGGGAGGAGGCTATGGCTACACCTTC.

This chain joins TRBV5-3 and TRBJ1-2, with 7 bases aligning to TRBD1. TRBV5-3 is noted as an ORF with a role that remains uncertain. After removal of 5 bases from V and 0 bases from J, the junction contained 4 bases not matched to a gene. The CDR3 has 14 residues. The chain's CDR3 is CARRRTGSNYGYTF. CDR3 bases: TGTGCCAGAAGAAGGACAGGATCTAACTATGGCTACACCTTC.

The chain has TRBV7-9 and TRBJ1-5, with D possibly TRBD1 on 6 matching bases. The germline CDR1 and CDR2 sequences are SEHNR and FQNEAQ (reference sequence). This CDR3 has 17 amino acids. V gave up 3 bases and J gave up 0 bases, with 15 bases separating them. This CDR3 reads CASSFIGGPYSNQPQHF. Written as DNA, the CDR3 is TGTGCCAGCAGCTTCATCGGGGGGCCATATAGCAATCAGCCCCAGCATTTT.

This rearrangement joins TRBV7-6 to TRBJ2-2; 9 bases match TRBD2. The CDR3 spans 17 residues. Germline CDR1 and CDR2: SGHVS and FNYEAQ. The V gene end was trimmed by 5 bases and the J gene end by 8 bases; junction bases not matched to a gene: 15. DNA of the CDR3: TGTGCCAGCAGCCACACTGGGACTAGCTATAAGGAGGGGGAGCTGTTTTTT. This gives the protein CASSHTGTSYKEGELFF.

The CDR3 loop reads CASSLLTLAGRQTGELFF. The CDR3 bases are TGTGCCAGCAGCTTGCTTACACTAGCGGGGAGACAGACCGGGGAGCTGTTTTTT. The genes are TRBV7-8 and TRBJ2-2, with 10 bases identical to TRBD2. The length of the CDR3 is 18 residues. The J segment lost 5 bases and the V segment lost 3 bases, leaving 12 bases of the junction unmatched. Germline lookup yields CDR1 SGHVS and CDR2 FQNEAQ.

V and J are TRBV9 and TRBJ2-2; 8 bases are a match to TRBD1. J was trimmed by 4 bases and V by 0 bases; bases with no gene match: 2. This CDR3 region has 15 residues. The germline gives CDR1 SGDLS, CDR2 YYNGEE. The CDR3 protein is CASSVGQGFTGELFF. The CDR3 DNA reads as TGTGCCAGCAGCGTAGGACAGGGGTTCACCGGGGAGCTGTTTTTT.

CDR3 loop: CASSTEGQGAKTQYF. The CDR3 DNA reads as TGTGCCAGCAGCACCGAAGGACAGGGGGCGAAGACCCAGTACTTC. J is TRBJ2-5 and V is TRBV7-2, with 11 positions matching TRBD1. The germline V gene has CDR1 SGHTA and CDR2 FQGNSA. The ends lost 5 bases at V and 6 bases at J; junction bases unmatched: 8. This CDR3 contains 15 residues.